Detailed here is one T cell receptor (beta chain). In the authors' workflow: Estimation of nucleated cell counts relied on the amplification of reference gene primers. Only in-frame clones appear in the TCRdb table, and some are missing; sequencing was by immunoSEQ multiplex PCR. V and J calls and clone size are copied from that table; D and trimming were computed from the DNA. This table has about 300,000 clones, under 90% appearing once. The sample comes from a study of blood T cell repertoires in COVID-19. Study details: T cells, B-cell-depleted T cells, or PBMCs supplied cDNA or gDNA.

V gave up 2 bases and J gave up 0 bases, with 8 bases separating them. The CDR3 extends over 15 amino acids. Per germline, CDR1 MNHEY and CDR2 SMNVEV (reference sequence). Cohort placement rested on clinical history that participants reported themselves. The study counted Cohort 3 donors as recovered given two negative PCRs, clearance, or symptom resolution. The clonotype originates from a man aged 55-75 years who had recovered from COVID-19. The genes are TRBV27 and TRBJ1-5, with D maybe TRBD1 (6 bases). The sample comprised PBMCs or T cells enriched from blood (not recorded which). This CDR3 is CASSLQGYSNQPQHF. The CDR3, as DNA: TGTGCCAGCAGTTTACAGGGGTATAGCAATCAGCCCCAGCATTTT.